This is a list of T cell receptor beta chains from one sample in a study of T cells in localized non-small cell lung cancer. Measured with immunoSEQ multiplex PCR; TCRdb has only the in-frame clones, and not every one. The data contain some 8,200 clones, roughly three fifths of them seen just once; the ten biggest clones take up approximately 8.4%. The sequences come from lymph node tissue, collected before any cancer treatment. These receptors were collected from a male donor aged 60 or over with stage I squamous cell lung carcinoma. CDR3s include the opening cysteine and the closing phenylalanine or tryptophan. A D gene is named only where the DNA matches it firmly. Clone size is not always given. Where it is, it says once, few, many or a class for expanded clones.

cdr3_nt: TGTGCCAGCAGCGCCCCAGGCCTTCGGGGCGAAAAACTGTTTTTT
cdr3_aa: CASSAPGLRGEKLFF
d_call: .
v_call: TRBV14
clone_size: .
j_call: TRBJ1-4

cdr3_nt: TGCAGCGTTGATTCGGTGAGCTCTTACAATGAGCAGTTCTTC
cdr3_aa: CSVDSVSSYNEQFF
d_call: .
v_call: TRBV29-1
clone_size: .
j_call: TRBJ2-1

cdr3_nt: TGTGCCAGCTCTTCCGGGTCGACTGGAAACACCATATATTTT
cdr3_aa: CASSSGSTGNTIYF
d_call: .
v_call: TRBV18
clone_size: .
j_call: TRBJ1-3

cdr3_nt: TGTGCCAGTAGTATAGTGTGGACAGCAAACACTGAAGCTTTCTTT
cdr3_aa: CASSIVWTANTEAFF
d_call: .
v_call: TRBV19
clone_size: .
j_call: TRBJ1-1

cdr3_nt: TGTGCCAGCAGCGAGAGGGATTGGGTCTACAATGAGCAGTTCTTC
cdr3_aa: CASSERDWVYNEQFF
d_call: .
v_call: TRBV9
clone_size: few
j_call: TRBJ2-1

cdr3_nt: TGTGCCAGCAGCGTGGCGGGCGGGAAGGGAGGAGAGACCCAGTACTTC
cdr3_aa: CASSVAGGKGGETQYF
d_call: .
v_call: TRBV9
clone_size: .
j_call: TRBJ2-5

cdr3_nt: TGTGCTAGTGGTCCCCCGCGACAGGGATTAACTGAAGCTTTCTTT
cdr3_aa: CASGPPRQGLTEAFF
d_call: TRBD1
v_call: TRBV12-5
clone_size: .
j_call: TRBJ1-1

cdr3_nt: TGTGCCAGCAGCCACCCGGGGGCAAGCACAGATACGCAGTATTTT
cdr3_aa: CASSHPGASTDTQYF
d_call: .
v_call: TRBV14
clone_size: .
j_call: TRBJ2-3

cdr3_nt: TGTGCCACCGGACAAAACAATAACTATGGCTACACCTTC
cdr3_aa: CATGQNNNYGYTF
d_call: .
v_call: TRBV19
clone_size: .
j_call: TRBJ1-2

cdr3_nt: TGTGCCAGCAGCCCCTGGACAGGGTATGTCCAGCCCCAGCATTTT
cdr3_aa: CASSPWTGYVQPQHF
d_call: TRBD1
v_call: TRBV28
clone_size: .
j_call: TRBJ1-5

cdr3_nt: TGTGCCAGTAGTATTGACTCTGGGGCCAACGTCCTGACTTTC
cdr3_aa: CASSIDSGANVLTF
d_call: .
v_call: TRBV19
clone_size: .
j_call: TRBJ2-6

cdr3_nt: TGTGCCAGCTCACCCATAGAGGGTGGGTACACTGAAGCTTTCTTT
cdr3_aa: CASSPIEGGYTEAFF
d_call: .
v_call: TRBV18
clone_size: .
j_call: TRBJ1-1

cdr3_nt: TGTGCCAGCAGTCAAAACGGGGGCAATCAGCCCCAGCATTTT
cdr3_aa: CASSQNGGNQPQHF
d_call: .
v_call: TRBV6-8
clone_size: few
j_call: TRBJ1-5

cdr3_nt: TGTGCCAGCACCGTCTCTGGGGCCAACGTCCTGACTTTC
cdr3_aa: CASTVSGANVLTF
d_call: .
v_call: TRBV6-8
clone_size: few
j_call: TRBJ2-6

cdr3_nt: TGTGCCAGCAGCCTCGCGGGCAACACCGGGGAGCTGTTTTTT
cdr3_aa: CASSLAGNTGELFF
d_call: .
v_call: TRBV6-8
clone_size: once
j_call: TRBJ2-2

cdr3_nt: TGTGCCAGTAGTATCAGCTATCTAGCGGGAACCTCCTACGAGCAGTACTTC
cdr3_aa: CASSISYLAGTSYEQYF
d_call: TRBD2
v_call: TRBV19
clone_size: .
j_call: TRBJ2-7

cdr3_nt: TGTGCCAGCAGTGAAAACAGGGGTCCCCGAAGAGCTTTCTTT
cdr3_aa: CASSENRGPRRAFF
d_call: TRBD1
v_call: TRBV6-4
clone_size: few
j_call: TRBJ1-1

cdr3_nt: TGTGCCAGCAGTTTAACAGGGGTTCACCAAGAGACCCAGTACTTC
cdr3_aa: CASSLTGVHQETQYF
d_call: TRBD1
v_call: TRBV28
clone_size: once
j_call: TRBJ2-5

cdr3_nt: TGCGCCAGCAGTGAGAGGTCGGATAACACCGGGGAGCTGTTTTTT
cdr3_aa: CASSERSDNTGELFF
d_call: .
v_call: TRBV10-1
clone_size: few
j_call: TRBJ2-2

cdr3_nt: TGTGCCAGCTCACCGACGAGGGGCTACGAGCAGTACTTC
cdr3_aa: CASSPTRGYEQYF
d_call: .
v_call: TRBV18
clone_size: .
j_call: TRBJ2-7

cdr3_nt: TGCGCCAGCAGCGAGCAGACAGGGGCTGGAAACACCATATATTTT
cdr3_aa: CASSEQTGAGNTIYF
d_call: TRBD1
v_call: TRBV5-1
clone_size: .
j_call: TRBJ1-3

cdr3_nt: TGTGCCAGCACTACAATAAGGGAAGGGCCAACTAATGAAAAACTGTTTTTT
cdr3_aa: CASTTIREGPTNEKLFF
d_call: .
v_call: TRBV6-8
clone_size: .
j_call: TRBJ1-4

cdr3_nt: TGTGCCAGCAGCCAAGAACGGAGATCCCTCCACCCTTCCTACGAGCAGTACTTC
cdr3_aa: CASSQERRSLHPSYEQYF
d_call: .
v_call: TRBV14
clone_size: .
j_call: TRBJ2-7

cdr3_nt: TGCAGCGTGATCTGGACAGGGACATTAGGTCAGCCCCAGCATTTT
cdr3_aa: CSVIWTGTLGQPQHF
d_call: TRBD1
v_call: TRBV29-1
clone_size: .
j_call: TRBJ1-5

cdr3_nt: TGCGCCAGCAGCTTGGGGACCGGGACAGAAAATGAAAAACTGTTTTTT
cdr3_aa: CASSLGTGTENEKLFF
d_call: TRBD1
v_call: TRBV5-1
clone_size: .
j_call: TRBJ1-4

cdr3_nt: TGTGCCAGCGCAAGGGAGGAGGGCTTAGGTGGCTACACCTTC
cdr3_aa: CASAREEGLGGYTF
d_call: .
v_call: TRBV11-3
clone_size: .
j_call: TRBJ1-2

cdr3_nt: TGTGCCTGGAGTAGTGGGGTCTATGGCTACACCTTC
cdr3_aa: CAWSSGVYGYTF
d_call: .
v_call: TRBV30
clone_size: .
j_call: TRBJ1-2

cdr3_nt: TGTGCCAGCCTCTCTTCCGGGGCGGGTGAGCAGTTCTTC
cdr3_aa: CASLSSGAGEQFF
d_call: .
v_call: TRBV28
clone_size: .
j_call: TRBJ2-1

cdr3_nt: TGCGCCAGCAGCTTGGGCGTAACTTCTGGAAACACCATATATTTT
cdr3_aa: CASSLGVTSGNTIYF
d_call: .
v_call: TRBV5-1
clone_size: once
j_call: TRBJ1-3

cdr3_nt: TGTGCCAGCAGTAGAAACGCGGTCAATGAAAAACTGTTTTTT
cdr3_aa: CASSRNAVNEKLFF
d_call: .
v_call: TRBV25-1
clone_size: .
j_call: TRBJ1-4

cdr3_nt: TGTGCCAGCTCACCGACCCCAGGAGTGGGCACAGATACGCAGTATTTT
cdr3_aa: CASSPTPGVGTDTQYF
d_call: .
v_call: TRBV18
clone_size: .
j_call: TRBJ2-3

cdr3_nt: TGTGCCACCGAGGGGGCGCAGGCCGGGGAGCTGTTTTTT
cdr3_aa: CATEGAQAGELFF
d_call: TRBD1
v_call: TRBV6-8
clone_size: few
j_call: TRBJ2-2

cdr3_nt: TGCAGCGTTGGGGACGGGGGTAGCAATCAGCCCCAGCATTTT
cdr3_aa: CSVGDGGSNQPQHF
d_call: .
v_call: TRBV29-1
clone_size: .
j_call: TRBJ1-5

cdr3_nt: TGTGCCACCAGCGCCGGGACTAGCGGATACCAAGAGACCCAGTACTTC
cdr3_aa: CATSAGTSGYQETQYF
d_call: TRBD2
v_call: TRBV15
clone_size: few
j_call: TRBJ2-5

cdr3_nt: TGTGCCAGCTCACCAACAGGGTATCAGCCCCAGCATTTT
cdr3_aa: CASSPTGYQPQHF
d_call: .
v_call: TRBV18
clone_size: .
j_call: TRBJ1-5

cdr3_nt: TGCGCCAGCAGCTCCCCCGGGGGGGAGAATGAAAAACTGTTTTTT
cdr3_aa: CASSSPGGENEKLFF
d_call: .
v_call: TRBV5-1
clone_size: .
j_call: TRBJ1-4

cdr3_nt: TGTGCCATCAGTGAGTCGACTGGGACTAGCTACAATGAGCAGTTCTTC
cdr3_aa: CAISESTGTSYNEQFF
d_call: TRBD2
v_call: TRBV10-3
clone_size: .
j_call: TRBJ2-1

cdr3_nt: TGTGCCAGCAGCTGGTCCCGAGGGGGGAACACTGAAGCTTTCTTT
cdr3_aa: CASSWSRGGNTEAFF
d_call: .
v_call: TRBV11-3
clone_size: few
j_call: TRBJ1-1

cdr3_nt: TGTGCCAGCAGCCGGGCCTACGAGCAGTACTTC
cdr3_aa: CASSRAYEQYF
d_call: .
v_call: TRBV6-7
clone_size: .
j_call: TRBJ2-7

cdr3_nt: TGTGCCAGTAAACAGGGGTTAAATGAAAAACTGTTTTTT
cdr3_aa: CASKQGLNEKLFF
d_call: TRBD1
v_call: TRBV6-8
clone_size: .
j_call: TRBJ1-4

cdr3_nt: TGTGCCAGCAGCCAAGGGACTAGCGGGCTGAGCTCGTACGAGCAGTACTTC
cdr3_aa: CASSQGTSGLSSYEQYF
d_call: TRBD2
v_call: TRBV11-3
clone_size: .
j_call: TRBJ2-7

cdr3_nt: TGTGCCAGCAGTACTAGCGGGGTTAACAATGAGCAGTTCTTC
cdr3_aa: CASSTSGVNNEQFF
d_call: TRBD2
v_call: TRBV6-8
clone_size: few
j_call: TRBJ2-1

cdr3_nt: TGTGCCACCAGCAGCAGACCAGGTTTAAGCGCAGATACGCAGTATTTT
cdr3_aa: CATSSRPGLSADTQYF
d_call: .
v_call: TRBV15
clone_size: .
j_call: TRBJ2-3

cdr3_nt: TGCAGCGTTGAAGCGGCTCGGGACAGGGAAATGGAGACCCAGTACTTC
cdr3_aa: CSVEAARDREMETQYF
d_call: TRBD1
v_call: TRBV29-1
clone_size: .
j_call: TRBJ2-5

cdr3_nt: TGCAGCGTTGAATTGGGGGGCTCTGGGGCCAACGTCCTGACTTTC
cdr3_aa: CSVELGGSGANVLTF
d_call: .
v_call: TRBV29-1
clone_size: .
j_call: TRBJ2-6

cdr3_nt: TGTGCCAGCAGCTCCCGGGAGGCCCGCACAGATACGCAGTATTTT
cdr3_aa: CASSSREARTDTQYF
d_call: TRBD2
v_call: TRBV9
clone_size: few
j_call: TRBJ2-3

cdr3_nt: TGTGCCAGCAGTTACCGGCTAGCGGGGAGGGAGCAGTACTTC
cdr3_aa: CASSYRLAGREQYF
d_call: TRBD2
v_call: TRBV6-8
clone_size: .
j_call: TRBJ2-7

cdr3_nt: TGTGCCAGCAGCGCCTCCCCCGGGCAGGTTCGCTCTGGAAACACCATATATTTT
cdr3_aa: CASSASPGQVRSGNTIYF
d_call: .
v_call: TRBV9
clone_size: few
j_call: TRBJ1-3

cdr3_nt: TGTGCCAGTAGTAAGGGAGGATCCTACAATGAGCAGTTCTTC
cdr3_aa: CASSKGGSYNEQFF
d_call: .
v_call: TRBV19
clone_size: .
j_call: TRBJ2-1

cdr3_nt: TGTGCCTGGAGTGCTGGTCACGGGGGGGAGACCCAGTACTTC
cdr3_aa: CAWSAGHGGETQYF
d_call: TRBD2
v_call: TRBV30
clone_size: .
j_call: TRBJ2-5